This T cell receptor beta chain was documented in a study of Graves' ophthalmopathy and Graves' hyperthyroidism (dated by TCRdb to between 2018 and 2020). Regarding the research as a whole: Peripheral blood was collected at initial diagnosis, prior to any treatment. To tell Graves' ophthalmopathy apart from Graves' hyperthyroidism, and to predict which patients would progress to ophthalmopathy, the study relied on TCR beta repertoire signatures. In total, some 130 blood samples were TCR-sequenced: 43 ophthalmopathy, some 72 hyperthyroidism and 17 hyperthyroidism-to-ophthalmopathy patients. For independent validation, a separate cohort was made up of 18 hyperthyroidism patients plus 17 patients who later progressed from hyperthyroidism to ophthalmopathy. In more than five hyperthyroidism patients, the T-cell repertoires found in thyroid tissue were compared with those found in blood. Once sampling was done, hyperthyroidism patients were given methimazole at a starting dose of 30 mg daily, while ophthalmopathy patients were given high-dose intravenous methylprednisolone. The 75 to 100 discovery patients were randomly divided into training and test sets at a 7:3 ratio. To explore V-J signatures that separate ophthalmopathy from hyperthyroidism, a discovery set of about 100 patients was enrolled, consisting of 43 with ophthalmopathy and about 60 with stable hyperthyroidism. Study-level results and caveats: Most expanded thyroid clonotypes with a frequency above 0.001 also appeared in blood, which suggests that blood repertoires may reflect the immune response in the thyroid. The 13-signature model separated ophthalmopathy from stable hyperthyroidism with 85% to 90% sensitivity and approximately 83% specificity in cross-validation, and 80%/75% in the test set. Sample size was not predetermined statistically, and investigators were not blinded to group allocation. In validation, the model predicted ophthalmopathy progression with about 70% sensitivity and approximately 75% specificity; fewer than 15 predicted patients were CT-confirmed with GO in a median of approximately 6.2 months.

The CDR3 contains 19 residues, cysteine and phenylalanine counted. Of all the DNA, just the CDR3 is kept, 57 bases in frame from base 1. Trimming takes 7 bases off V and 3 bases off J; junction bases not matched to a gene: 13. This clonotype was counted many times. Its antigen remains undetermined. Qualities for individual bases were not recorded, and no much larger clone is one base off. For repertoire sequencing, TCR beta CDR3 regions were amplified from RNA transcripts. HTBI primers and the Qiagen OneStep RT-PCR kit were used in a first-round RT-PCR, which was followed by a second-round multiplex PCR, size selection and purification. The libraries underwent paired-end sequencing with 100 bp reads on an Illumina HiSeq2000. The source study handled its data this way. SOAPnuke was used to process the reads, removing any read that contained adapters or uncalled bases, had a mean Phred below 15, or lacked an exact match to the constant primer or identifier. COPE v1.2.5 was used to merge the high-quality paired reads. Each unique nucleotide sequence was treated as a clonotype, and MiTCR v1.1 was used to align the clonotypes to the IMGT TRB V, D and J references. Analysis was restricted to V-J combinations with a frequency above 0.0001, which covered about 99% of repertoires. For each V-J combination, a TCR clonal expansion and chaos score was defined as F50 clonal expansion divided by the chaos observed in the TCRdist matrix. Features were reduced by Welch's t-statistics and random forest to more than 10 V-J combinations, which fed a naive Bayes classifier. Thyroid-blood repertoire similarity was quantified with the Morisita-Horn index. TCRdb reprocessed the public reads (quality trimming at Q25 with fastp, clone calling with MiXCR) and kept in-frame beta chains. Every distinct CDR3 protein forms one entry, paired with its most common genes and DNA. V and J calls and clone size were set by TCRdb, not the authors. This sample has about 370,000 distinct CDR3 sequences in its table, and around 20% of those were observed once. Clones ranked in the top ten supply 1.6% of the sample.

Ophthalmopathy patients had moderately to severely active disease, Clinical Activity Score of at least 3, NOSPECS grade of at least 4, and disease duration under 3 months. Patients with other autoimmune diseases, uncontrolled infections, pregnancy or lactation were excluded from the study. Diagnosis was based on clinical symptoms, serum thyroxine, TRAb, thyroid ultrasound and orbital computed tomography. PBMCs were isolated from more than 8 ml of fresh peripheral blood by Ficoll-Paque density gradient centrifugation. Total RNA was extracted using Trizol reagent, and RNA quality was checked on an Agilent 2100 Bioanalyzer.

Input material: peripheral blood. The chain links TRBV12-3 or TRBV12-4 with TRBJ1-6; the junction holds 12 bases that match TRBD1. This receptor was taken from a young woman with Graves' ophthalmopathy. Donor details come from another sample of the same person, matched by shared clones. The DNA sequence is given as TGTGCCAGCAAAATCCCGGGACAGGGGGCGGGATTCTATAATTCACCCCTCCACTTT. Its product reads: CASKIPGQGAGFYNSPLHF.